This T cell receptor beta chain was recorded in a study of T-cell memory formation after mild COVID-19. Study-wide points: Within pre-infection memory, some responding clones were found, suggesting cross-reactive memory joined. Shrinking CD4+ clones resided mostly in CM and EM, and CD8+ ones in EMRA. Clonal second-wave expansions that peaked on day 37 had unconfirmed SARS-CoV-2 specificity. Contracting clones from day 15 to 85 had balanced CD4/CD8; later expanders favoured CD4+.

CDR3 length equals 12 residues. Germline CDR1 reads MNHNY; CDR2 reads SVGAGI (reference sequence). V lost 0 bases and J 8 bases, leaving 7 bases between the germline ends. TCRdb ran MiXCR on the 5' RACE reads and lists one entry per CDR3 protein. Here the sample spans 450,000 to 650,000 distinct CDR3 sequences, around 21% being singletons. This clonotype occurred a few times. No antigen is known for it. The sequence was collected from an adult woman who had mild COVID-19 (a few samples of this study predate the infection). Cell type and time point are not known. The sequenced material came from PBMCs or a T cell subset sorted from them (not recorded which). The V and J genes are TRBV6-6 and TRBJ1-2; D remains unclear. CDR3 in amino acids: CASSYSTGGYTF. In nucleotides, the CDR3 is TGTGCCAGCAGTTACTCCACTGGCGGCTACACCTTC.